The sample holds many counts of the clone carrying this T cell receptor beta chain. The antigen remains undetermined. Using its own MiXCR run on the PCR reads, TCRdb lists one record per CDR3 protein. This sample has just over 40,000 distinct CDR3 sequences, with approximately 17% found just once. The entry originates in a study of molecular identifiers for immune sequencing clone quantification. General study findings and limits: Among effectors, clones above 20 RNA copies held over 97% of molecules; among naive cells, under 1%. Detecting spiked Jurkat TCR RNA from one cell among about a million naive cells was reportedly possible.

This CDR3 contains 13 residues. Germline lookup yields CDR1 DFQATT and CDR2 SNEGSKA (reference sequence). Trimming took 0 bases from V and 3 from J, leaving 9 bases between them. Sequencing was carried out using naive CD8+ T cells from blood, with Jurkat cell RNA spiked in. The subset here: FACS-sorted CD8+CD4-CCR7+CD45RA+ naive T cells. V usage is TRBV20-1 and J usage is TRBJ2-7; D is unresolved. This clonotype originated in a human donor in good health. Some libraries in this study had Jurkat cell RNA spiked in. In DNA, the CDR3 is TGCAGTGCTAGAGAGGGTTCTAGCTACGAGCAGTACTTC. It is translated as CSAREGSSYEQYF.